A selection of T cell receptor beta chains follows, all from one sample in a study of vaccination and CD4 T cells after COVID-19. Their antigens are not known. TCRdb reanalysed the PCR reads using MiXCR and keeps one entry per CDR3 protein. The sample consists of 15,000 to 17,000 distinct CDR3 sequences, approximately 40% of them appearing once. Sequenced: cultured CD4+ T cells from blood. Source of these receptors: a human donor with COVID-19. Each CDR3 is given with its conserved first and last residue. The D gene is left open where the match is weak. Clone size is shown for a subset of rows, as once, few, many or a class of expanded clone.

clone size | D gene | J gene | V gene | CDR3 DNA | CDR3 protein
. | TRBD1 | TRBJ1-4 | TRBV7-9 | TGTGCCAGCAGCCCGGACAGGGTAACAACTATTGGGATGAAGGCAAAACTGTTTTTT | CASSPDRVTTIGMKAKLFF
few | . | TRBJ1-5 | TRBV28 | TGTGCCAGCAGTTTTTCCACAGGGAGAAATCAGCCCCAGCATTTT | CASSFSTGRNQPQHF
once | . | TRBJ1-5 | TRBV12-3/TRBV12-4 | TGTGCCAGCAGGTCTACAGGGTGGAGCAATCAGCCCCAGCATTTT | CASRSTGWSNQPQHF
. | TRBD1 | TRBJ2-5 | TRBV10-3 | TGTGCCATCAGCAAGGGACAGGGAGGGGGAGAGACCCAGTACTTC | CAISKGQGGGETQYF
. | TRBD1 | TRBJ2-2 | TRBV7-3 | TGTGCCAGCAGCCCAGTCGGACAGGTTAAGAACACCGGGGAGCTGTTTTTT | CASSPVGQVKNTGELFF
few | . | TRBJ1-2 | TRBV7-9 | TGTGCCAGCAGCCAATCGGGCAGGGAACTCCGCGGCTACACCTTC | CASSQSGRELRGYTF
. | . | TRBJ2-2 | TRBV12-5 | TGTGCTAGTGGCCGTGGGCAGGGACACACCGGGGAGCTGTTTTTT | CASGRGQGHTGELFF
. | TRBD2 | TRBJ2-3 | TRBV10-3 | TGTGCCATCCGGAGGGGGCTAGCGGGGAAGAGGGATACGCAGTATTTT | CAIRRGLAGKRDTQYF
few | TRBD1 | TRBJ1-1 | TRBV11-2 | TGTGCCAGCAGCTTAGATGACAGGGGGCGGGAAACTGAAGCTTTCTTT | CASSLDDRGRETEAFF
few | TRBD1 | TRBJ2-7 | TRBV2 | TGTGCCAGCAGTGGAGACAGGGTTTCCGAGCAGTACTTC | CASSGDRVSEQYF
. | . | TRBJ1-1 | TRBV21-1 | TGTGCCAGCAGCATGTGGGACAGTTATGTAGCTGAAGCTTTCTTT | CASSMWDSYVAEAFF
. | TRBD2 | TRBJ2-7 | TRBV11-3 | TGTGCCAGCAGCGCCCGACTAGCGGGCCACGAGCAGTACTTC | CASSARLAGHEQYF
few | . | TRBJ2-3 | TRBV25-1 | TGTGCCAGCAGTGAATCGGGGAGGAGATCTAGCACAGATACGCAGTATTTT | CASSESGRRSSTDTQYF
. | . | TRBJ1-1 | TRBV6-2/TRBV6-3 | TGTGCCAGCAGTTACTCCTGGCTATCTCAGCTGAACACTGAAGCTTTCTTT | CASSYSWLSQLNTEAFF
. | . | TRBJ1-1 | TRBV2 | TGTGCCAGCAGTGCCTCCATGAACACTGAAGCTTTCTTT | CASSASMNTEAFF
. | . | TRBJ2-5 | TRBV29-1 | TGCAGCGGCCGGCTTGGAGAGACCCAGTACTTC | CSGRLGETQYF
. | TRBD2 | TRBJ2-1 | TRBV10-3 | TGTGCCATCAGCCAACCCCGCGGAGCGGGGGGGCAGAATGAGCAGTTCTTC | CAISQPRGAGGQNEQFF